Listed below are T cell receptor beta chains from one sample, sequenced in a study of blood T cells in healthy people across ages. Using its own MiXCR run on the 5' RACE reads, TCRdb lists one record per CDR3 protein. The table lists 1.5 million to 2 million distinct CDR3 sequences, roughly 52% of them singletons, with 2.1% in the top ten. What was sequenced was blood. The receptors originated from a woman aged 35 to 49 in good health. Each CDR3 is given with its conserved first and last residue. The D gene is left open where the match is weak. Part of the rows lack a size; the others show once, few, many or a class for expanded clones.

>TRBJ2-3|TRBV5-4|NA|NA
TGTGCCAGCAGCTTGGCGTTGGGGGTAGATACGCAGTATTTT
CASSLALGVDTQYF
>TRBJ1-2|TRBV20-1|few|NA
TGCAGTGCTAGAGACAACGGATGGTCCTACACCTTC
CSARDNGWSYTF
>TRBJ2-1|TRBV28|NA|NA
TGTGCCAGCAGTTCTACAGGGTCGAGCTCCTACAATGAGCAGTTCTTC
CASSSTGSSSYNEQFF
>TRBJ1-2|TRBV7-2|NA|TRBD1
TGTGCCAGCAGCGTACACAGGGGGCAAGGTGGCTACACCTTC
CASSVHRGQGGYTF
>TRBJ2-3|TRBV7-2|few|NA
TGTGCCAGCAGCTTAAACTCTGCAGGGGCAGATACGCAGTATTTT
CASSLNSAGADTQYF
>TRBJ1-4|TRBV9|NA|TRBD1
TGTGCCAGCAGCTCCCGGGACAGGTTTAATGAAAAACTGTTTTTT
CASSSRDRFNEKLFF
>TRBJ2-5|TRBV5-1|NA|NA
TGCGCCAGCAGCTTTGATGAGGGGACCCAGTACTTC
CASSFDEGTQYF
>TRBJ2-7|TRBV9|NA|TRBD1
TGTGCCAGCAGCGTATCGGGACAGTCCTACGAGCAGTACTTC
CASSVSGQSYEQYF
>TRBJ2-1|TRBV29-1|few|TRBD2
TGCAGCGTTGACCAGACTAGCGGGAACAATGAGCAGTTCTTC
CSVDQTSGNNEQFF
>TRBJ1-2|TRBV4-3|NA|TRBD1
TGCGCCAGCAGCCAAGAGCCACCCGGGACAGCTAACTATGGCTACACCTTC
CASSQEPPGTANYGYTF
>TRBJ2-5|TRBV27|NA|TRBD2
TGTGCCAGCAGTTTCAGCCTCCGGACTAGCGGGGTATACCAAGAGACCCAGTACTTC
CASSFSLRTSGVYQETQYF
>TRBJ2-6|TRBV6-2/TRBV6-3|few|NA
TGTGCCAGCAGTTACTTGGGACACTTCTCTGGGGCCAACGTCCTGACTTTC
CASSYLGHFSGANVLTF
>TRBJ1-2|TRBV20-1|few|TRBD1
TGCAGTGCTCCGACGGGGACAGGGAAAGGAGGTGGCTACACCTTC
CSAPTGTGKGGGYTF
>TRBJ1-1|TRBV15|once|TRBD1
TGTGCCACCAGCAGAAAGGGACAGGGGAATGGGGAAGCTTTCTTT
CATSRKGQGNGEAFF
>TRBJ2-7|TRBV4-3|NA|NA
TGCGCCAGCAGCCAAGGGGCAGGGGAAGGGCAGTACGAGCAGTACTTC
CASSQGAGEGQYEQYF
>TRBJ2-5|TRBV5-1|NA|NA
TGCGCCAGCCGCCTCACGGTCCAAGAGACCCAGTACTTC
CASRLTVQETQYF
>TRBJ2-1|TRBV9|once|TRBD1
TGTGCCAGCAGCGTCCCGGGACAGCCCCATGAGCAGTTCTTC
CASSVPGQPHEQFF
>TRBJ1-2|TRBV25-1|NA|NA
TGTGCCAGCAGTGAGGCTGAATGGGGGGCCTATGGCTACACCTTC
CASSEAEWGAYGYTF
>TRBJ1-2|TRBV5-1|few|NA
TGCGCCAGCAGCTTGGATCACGGCAGGGGTGATGGCTACACCTTC
CASSLDHGRGDGYTF
>TRBJ2-3|TRBV24-1|NA|NA
TGTGCCACCAGTGCCGACCCCCGACGGGCTAGCACAGATACGCAGTATTTT
CATSADPRRASTDTQYF
>TRBJ1-2|TRBV7-9|few|NA
TGTGCCAGCAGCTTATCTTCAGGGTTTAGTGGCTACACCTTC
CASSLSSGFSGYTF
>TRBJ2-3|TRBV13|NA|NA
TGTGCCAGCAGCTTAGAATCGGCCGAGACAGATACGCAGTATTTT
CASSLESAETDTQYF
>TRBJ2-1|TRBV7-9|few|TRBD1
TGTGCCAGCAGCTTAGTTACAGGGGTCAATGAGCAGTTCTTC
CASSLVTGVNEQFF
>TRBJ2-1|TRBV5-5|NA|TRBD1
TGTGCCGGCAGCTTGGACAGGGGTTACAGCTCCTACAATGAGCAGTTCTTC
CAGSLDRGYSSYNEQFF
>TRBJ2-1|TRBV10-3|few|TRBD1
TGTGCCATCAGCTACGGGACAGGGAGGGATGAGCAGTTCTTC
CAISYGTGRDEQFF
>TRBJ2-5|TRBV7-9|NA|TRBD1
TGTGCCAGCACCCCTGGAGACAGGGGCGCACAGGAGACCCAGTACTTC
CASTPGDRGAQETQYF
>TRBJ1-2|TRBV4-3|NA|NA
TGCGCCAGCAGCCAAGAAGCTGAGCTCTATGGCTACACCTTC
CASSQEAELYGYTF
>TRBJ1-1|TRBV20-1|once|TRBD1
TGCAGTGCGAAGGACAGGGTGACGGACGAAGCTTTCTTT
CSAKDRVTDEAFF
>TRBJ1-2|TRBV7-2|NA|TRBD1
TGTGCCAGCAGCTTCGACGGGACAGGGGGCTACTACACCTTC
CASSFDGTGGYYTF
>TRBJ2-7|TRBV6-1|once|NA
TGTGCCAGCGGGTTGCGGGTTTTAAGCTCCTACGAGCAGTACTTC
CASGLRVLSSYEQYF
>TRBJ1-4|TRBV20-1|NA|TRBD1
TGCAGTGCTAATGTAGGACAGGCCAATGAAAAACTGTTTTTT
CSANVGQANEKLFF
>TRBJ2-3|TRBV20-1|NA|NA
TGCAGTGCCATTAGTCGAGGTACGCAGTATTTT
CSAISRGTQYF
>TRBJ2-7|TRBV5-1|many|NA
TGCGCCAGCAGCTTGGCGGTGGGGGAGCAGTACTTC
CASSLAVGEQYF
>TRBJ1-2|TRBV28|once|NA
TGTGCCACCGGTACCAGGGAGTTCTATGGCTACACCTTC
CATGTREFYGYTF
>TRBJ2-3|TRBV15|few|NA
TGTGCCACCAGCAGAGCGGCCGGAGAGAACACAGATACGCAGTATTTT
CATSRAAGENTDTQYF
>TRBJ2-1|TRBV10-3|NA|TRBD2
TGTGCCATCAGTTCAGGACTAGCGGGGGTTATTGAGCAGTTCTTC
CAISSGLAGVIEQFF
>TRBJ2-1|TRBV20-1|NA|TRBD1
TGCAGTGAGTCCGGGACAGTCTCCTACAATGAGCAGTTCTTC
CSESGTVSYNEQFF
>TRBJ1-5|TRBV15|NA|NA
TGTGCCACCAGCAGAGATAAGAATCAGCCCCAGCATTTT
CATSRDKNQPQHF
>TRBJ1-5|TRBV7-2|NA|TRBD1
TGTGCCAGCAGGCAACAGGGGATTGGGCCCCAGCATTTT
CASRQQGIGPQHF
>TRBJ1-2|TRBV29-1|NA|NA
TGCAGCGTTATGGGCTATGTCTACACCTTC
CSVMGYVYTF
>TRBJ2-1|TRBV5-1|NA|NA
TGCGCCAGCAGCTTGGTGGGGGGTGTTTCAACCAATGAGCAGTTCTTC
CASSLVGGVSTNEQFF
>TRBJ2-1|TRBV24-1|few|NA
TGTGCCACCAGTGACCGGGACCCGGACCACAATGAGCAGTTCTTC
CATSDRDPDHNEQFF
>TRBJ2-3|TRBV20-1|NA|NA
TGCAGTGCTAGCCTGGCTAGCGATACGCAGTATTTT
CSASLASDTQYF
>TRBJ2-1|TRBV15|NA|TRBD2
TGTGCCACCAGCAGGCCTAGCGGGAACGAGAATGAGCAGTTCTTC
CATSRPSGNENEQFF
>TRBJ1-2|TRBV7-2|NA|NA
TGTGCCAGCAGCTTTGCCCCCGGGGACTATGGCTACACCTTC
CASSFAPGDYGYTF
>TRBJ2-3|TRBV7-2|NA|TRBD1
TGTGCCAGCAGCCTAACAGGGGGCGGAAGCACAGATACGCAGTATTTT
CASSLTGGGSTDTQYF
>TRBJ2-1|TRBV9|NA|NA
TGTGCCAGCAGCGTTGACGGGGGAGGTGAGCAGTTCTTC
CASSVDGGGEQFF
>TRBJ2-1|TRBV4-3|NA|NA
TGCGCCAGCAGCCAGGACTATCCTTACAATGAGCAGTTCTTC
CASSQDYPYNEQFF
>TRBJ2-5|TRBV9|NA|TRBD2
TGTGCCAGCAGCGACACTAGCGGGGGGGCGAAGACCCAGTACTTC
CASSDTSGGAKTQYF
>TRBJ2-3|TRBV29-1|few|NA
TGCAGCGTTGAACTGGCGCGCGCCCACACAGATACGCAGTATTTT
CSVELARAHTDTQYF